Included here is one T cell receptor (beta chain) sequence, with context. Its antigen is not known. The source of the sample is a study of shared clonotypes between healthy human individuals. General study points: Estimated richness was generally greater in naive than memory subsets.

Germline values: CDR1 SGHRS, CDR2 YFSETQ. Trimming at V came to 4 bases and at J to 8 bases, leaving 4 bases not matched to a gene. The CDR3 length is 13 residues. Only in-frame clones appear in the TCRdb table, and some are missing; sequencing was by immunoSEQ multiplex PCR. The data hold a few million clones, with roughly nine tenths observed a single time. J is TRBJ2-1 and V is TRBV5-1, with 9 bases that match TRBD1. This TCR was sampled from a man aged 18 to 30 in good health. Material: naive CD4+ T cells sorted from blood. The subset was: CD45RA+ positively selected. The CDR3 DNA follows: TGCGCCAGCAGCCGGGGACAGGGCGATGAGCAGTTCTTC. Amino acids: CASSRGQGDEQFF.